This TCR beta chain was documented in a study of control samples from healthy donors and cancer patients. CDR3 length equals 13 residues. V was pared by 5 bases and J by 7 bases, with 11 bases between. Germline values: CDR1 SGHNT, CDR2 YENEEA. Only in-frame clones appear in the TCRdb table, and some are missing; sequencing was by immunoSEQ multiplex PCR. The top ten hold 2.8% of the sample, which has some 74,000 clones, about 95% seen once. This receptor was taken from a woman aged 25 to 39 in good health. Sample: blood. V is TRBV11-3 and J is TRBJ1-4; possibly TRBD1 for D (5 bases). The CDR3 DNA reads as TGTGCCAGCAGCACAGCGAGGGGTGAAAAACTGTTTTTT. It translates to CASSTARGEKLFF.